This T cell receptor beta chain was retrieved from a study of T cell clonality in common variable immunodeficiency. Study-level points and caveats: CVID subjects had higher TCRbeta clonality than healthy controls, most marked in about a third. The cause of increased CVID clonality remains unclear without subpopulation sequencing.

Equal genomic DNA amounts from CVID and control samples were sequenced. The repertoire was sequenced with immunoSEQ multiplex PCR; TCRdb's copy has only in-frame clones and lacks some. In total the sample includes around 34,000 clones, none of them seen once. This clone was seen a few times. Its specificity is unknown. Read sequence stops 3 residues before the CDR3 end, and the germline J gene provides the missing end. V lost 9 bases and J lost 9, with 12 bases in between. Germline V gene lookup returns CDR1 LNHDA and CDR2 SQIVND (reference sequence). This CDR3 has 11 residues. The clonotype was recovered from a person aged 18 to 75 in good health. Sequencing used peripheral blood mononuclear cells. The V and J genes are TRBV19 and TRBJ2-1; weak D call: TRBD2 (6 bases). The CDR3 sequence is CARGGVVEQFF. The CDR3 DNA, read in part, is TGTGCCAGGGGGGGAGTGGTTGAG. The entire variable domain, with the rest obtained from reference TRBV19 and TRBJ2-1, is as follows: DGGITQSPKYLFRKEGQNVTLSCEQNLNHDAMYWYRQDPGQGLRLIYYSQIVNDFQKGDIAEGYSVSREKKESFPLTVTSAQKNPTAFYLCARGGVVEQFFGPGTRLTVL.